This T cell receptor (beta chain) was sequenced for a study of CD8 T cells in Susac syndrome. The authors reverse transcribed roughly 0.5 to 1 ug RNA with random hexamers. By means of immunoSEQ multiplex PCR, TCR beta CDR3 spanning 54 Vbeta and 13 Jbeta underwent amplification. One entry per CDR3 protein results from TCRdb running MiXCR on the immunoSEQ multiplex PCR reads. The repertoire holds approximately 200,000 distinct CDR3 sequences, with 85% to 95% as singletons. The CDR3 has 16 residues. The ends were cut back, 4 bases at V and 7 bases at J, with 21 bases in the middle. Germline V gene data show CDR1 as SGDLS and CDR2 as YYNGEE. Sequencing targeted TCR beta in blood CD8+ and CD4+ T cells. The patients serving as multiple sclerosis controls were treatment-naive. They had stable or active relapsing-remitting disease and fulfilled revised McDonald criteria.

The sample was CD4+ T cells from PBMCs. The V and J genes are TRBV9 and TRBJ2-1, with D perhaps TRBD2 (5 bases). The sequence came from a human donor with multiple sclerosis. CDR3 DNA: TGTGCCAGCAGCACTGAGAACGGAGCCCCGGGGAATGAGCAGTTCTTC. Translated, it gives CASSTENGAPGNEQFF.